This T cell receptor beta chain was recorded in a study of shared clonotypes between healthy human individuals. Whole-study results and caveats: Rarefaction indicated that sorted-subset sequencing remained incomplete although depth was large. Naive subsets generally exceeded memory subsets in estimated richness.

CDR3 length: 16 amino acids. With V trimmed by 5 bases and J by 6 bases, 12 bases remained unmatched. From germline, CDR1 is MNHEY and CDR2 SMNVEV (reference sequence). As handled by the study authors: Junction-only sequences without quality scores were provided by ImmunoSEQ, so filtering was different. Sequencing used immunoSEQ multiplex PCR; TCRdb keeps in-frame clones, though not all of them. Clone size and V and J calls were adopted from that table, with D and trimming inferred from the DNA. The data hold 600,000 to 750,000 clones, with 55% to 80% observed a single time. This clone was found a few times. Its antigen is not known. Only Caucasian adults living in Nashville, Tennessee served as donors.

The rearrangement joins TRBV27 to TRBJ1-5; TRBD1 agrees at 8 bases. The sequence came from a woman aged 25 to 39 in good health. Sequencing was done on a sample of memory CD4+ T cells sorted from blood. Noted subset: CD45RA-negative fraction. CDR3 in amino acids: CASSPHDRGTSQPQHF. Here the CDR3 DNA reads TGTGCCAGCAGTCCCCACGACAGGGGCACTTCTCAGCCCCAGCATTTT.